The sequence of this TCR beta chain was determined in a study of T cells in Graves' hyperthyroidism and ophthalmopathy. Germline CDR1 and CDR2: SGHRS and YFSETQ. Unmatched junction bases numbered 11, after V lost 6 bases and J lost 5 bases. The CDR3 has 15 amino acids. RNA transcripts were the template for amplifying TCR beta CDR3 regions. First-round RT-PCR of the TCR CDR3 relied on the HTBI primer set. MiXCR, applied by TCRdb to the multiplex PCR reads, yields one record per CDR3 protein. The profile shows 370,000 or so distinct CDR3 sequences, around 25% of them singletons. This TCR came from a man in his fifties or sixties with Graves' hyperthyroidism. The V and J genes are TRBV5-1 and TRBJ2-7; 10 nucleotides match TRBD2. Sequencing used blood. CDR3 amino acids: CASTGNLAGANEQYF. The CDR3 DNA follows: TGCGCCAGCACCGGGAATCTAGCGGGAGCAAACGAGCAGTACTTC.